This TCR beta chain was captured in a study of CD8 T cells in Susac syndrome. For this clonotype: Antigen: not known.

RNA was extracted with the RNeasy kit, and a quantity of roughly 0.45 to 1 ug was reverse transcribed using random hexamers. immunoSEQ multiplex PCR amplified TCR beta CDR3 across 54 Vbeta, 13 Jbeta. TCRdb reanalysed the immunoSEQ multiplex PCR reads using MiXCR and keeps one entry per CDR3 protein. The sample has hundreds of thousands of distinct CDR3 sequences, about 85% seen once. Negative isolation was applied to CD8+ and CD4+ T cells, and FACS enrichment was applied to TEMRA cells. Between the trimmed V and J ends, which lost 6 bases and 6 bases, there was a span of 12 bases. Germline CDR1 reads MDHEN; CDR2 reads SYDVKM. The CDR3 is 12 amino acids. General observations from the study: The study conceded that relatively few individuals underwent its TCR sequencing and HLA analysis.

The source is a human donor with multiple sclerosis. Sequencing used CD8+ T cells from PBMCs. The genes are TRBV28 and TRBJ2-7, with D uncertain. This CDR3 reads CASRPGSSEQYF. In nucleotides, the CDR3 is TGTGCCAGCAGACCCGGTTCGTCCGAGCAGTACTTC. Variable domain in full (rest from reference TRBV28 and TRBJ2-7): DVKVTQSSRYLVKRTGEKVFLECVQDMDHENMFWYRQDPGLGLRLIYFSYDVKMKEKGDIPEGYSVSREKKERFSLILESASTNQTSMYLCASRPGSSEQYFGPGTRLTVT.